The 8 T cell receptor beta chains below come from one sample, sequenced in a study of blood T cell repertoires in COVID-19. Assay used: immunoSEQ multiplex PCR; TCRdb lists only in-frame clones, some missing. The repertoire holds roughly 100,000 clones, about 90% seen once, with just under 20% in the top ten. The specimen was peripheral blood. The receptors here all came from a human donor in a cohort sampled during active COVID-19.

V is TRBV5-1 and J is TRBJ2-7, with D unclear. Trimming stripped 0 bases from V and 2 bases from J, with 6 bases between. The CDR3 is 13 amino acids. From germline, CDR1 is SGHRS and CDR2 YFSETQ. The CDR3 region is CASSLAVAYEQYF. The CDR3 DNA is TGCGCCAGCAGCTTGGCCGTCGCCTACGAGCAGTACTTC.

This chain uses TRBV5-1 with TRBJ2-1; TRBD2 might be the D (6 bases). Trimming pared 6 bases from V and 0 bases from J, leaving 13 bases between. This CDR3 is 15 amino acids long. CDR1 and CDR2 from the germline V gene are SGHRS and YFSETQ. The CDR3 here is CASTSDGSSYNEQFF. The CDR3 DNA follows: TGCGCCAGCACCTCTGACGGGAGCTCCTACAATGAGCAGTTCTTC.

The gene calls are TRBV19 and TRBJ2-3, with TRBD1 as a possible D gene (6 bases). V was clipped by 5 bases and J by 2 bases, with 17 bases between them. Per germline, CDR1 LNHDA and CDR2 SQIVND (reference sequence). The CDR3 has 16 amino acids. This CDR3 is CASSSEGRGNTDTQYF. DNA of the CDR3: TGTGCCAGTAGTTCAGAGGGCAGGGGAAACACAGATACGCAGTATTTT.

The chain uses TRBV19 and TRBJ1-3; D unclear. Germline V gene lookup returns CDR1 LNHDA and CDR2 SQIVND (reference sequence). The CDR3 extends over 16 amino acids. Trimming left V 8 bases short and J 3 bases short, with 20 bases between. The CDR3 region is CASWAPREHSGNTIYF. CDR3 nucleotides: TGTGCCAGTTGGGCCCCCCGGGAACATAGTGGAAACACCATATATTTT.

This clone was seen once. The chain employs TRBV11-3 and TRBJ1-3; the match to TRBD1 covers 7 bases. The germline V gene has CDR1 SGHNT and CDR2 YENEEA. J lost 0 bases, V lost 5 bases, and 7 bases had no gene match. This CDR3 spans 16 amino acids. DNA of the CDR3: TGTGCCAGCAGCCTCGGGACAGTCTTCTCTGGAAACACCATATATTTT. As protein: CASSLGTVFSGNTIYF.

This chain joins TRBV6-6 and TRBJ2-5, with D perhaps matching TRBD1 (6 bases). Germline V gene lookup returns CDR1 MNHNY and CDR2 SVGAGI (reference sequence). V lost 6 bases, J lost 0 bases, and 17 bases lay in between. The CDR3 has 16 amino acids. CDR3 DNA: TGTGCCAGCAGCCTCAATCGTCAGGGGTACCAAGAGACCCAGTACTTC. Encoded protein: CASSLNRQGYQETQYF.

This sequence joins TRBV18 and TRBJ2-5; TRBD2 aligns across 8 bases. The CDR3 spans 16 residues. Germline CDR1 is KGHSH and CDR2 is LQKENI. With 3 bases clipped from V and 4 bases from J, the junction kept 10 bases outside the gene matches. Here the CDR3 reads CASSPTSGRVGETQYF. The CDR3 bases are TGTGCCAGCTCACCCACTAGCGGACGGGTCGGAGAGACCCAGTACTTC.

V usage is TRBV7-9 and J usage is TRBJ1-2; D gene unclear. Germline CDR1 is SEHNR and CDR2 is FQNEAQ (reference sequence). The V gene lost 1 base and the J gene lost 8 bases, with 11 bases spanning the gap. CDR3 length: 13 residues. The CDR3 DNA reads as TGTGCCAGCAGCTTAGGGCAGACTGAGGGCTACACCTTC. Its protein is CASSLGQTEGYTF.